One sample yielded the 17 T cell receptor beta chains listed below, sequenced in a study of T cells in narcolepsy (dated by TCRdb to the late 2010s). Libraries were constructed by the immunoSEQ multiplex PCR assay. Here the immuneACCESS table is served through TCRdb, limited to in-frame sequences with V and J called. Missing clones are a known gap in these copies; in checked studies unresolved V genes cover under half, and the rest lacks a known reason. The sample data list 25,000 to 40,000 clones, and roughly 90% of these were observed just once. Of the sample, about 1.3% is held by the ten largest clones. The source material was CD45RA- memory CD4+ T cells from PBMCs. The intended sense of this specimen's cell subset or site label: memory T cells sorted ex vivo from peripheral blood. The origin of the receptors is a human donor with narcolepsy.

This clone was seen a single time. The rearrangement uses TRBV7-2 and TRBJ2-7; D remains unclear. Trimming took off 1 base at V and 8 bases at J, with 12 bases between the two ends. Germline V lookup: CDR1 SGHTA, CDR2 FQGNSA. The CDR3 covers 13 residues. The CDR3 reads CASSLVPLQQQYF. DNA of the CDR3: TGTGCCAGCAGCTTAGTCCCTCTGCAGCAGCAGTACTTC.

Only one count was recorded for this clone. V and J are TRBV19 and TRBJ2-5; D unclear. Germline assignment: CDR1 LNHDA and CDR2 SQIVND (reference sequence). V shed 7 bases and J shed 2 bases, with 17 bases lying between them. CDR3 length: 15 amino acids. The chain's CDR3 is CASNPGVRPQETQYF. As DNA, the CDR3 is TGTGCCAGTAATCCCGGAGTGAGGCCGCAAGAGACCCAGTACTTC.

This chain uses TRBV5-1 with TRBJ2-3; TRBD2 agrees at 11 bases. There are 18 residues in the CDR3. CDR1 is SGHRS and CDR2 is YFSETQ in the germline V gene. V lost 1 base and J lost 5; bases outside the gene matches: 12. CDR3: CASSLSLTLAGGGDTQYF. DNA for the CDR3: TGCGCCAGCAGCTTGTCCCTAACCCTAGCGGGAGGTGGAGATACGCAGTATTTT.

The chain's CDR3 is CASSLASERDTAFF. The CDR3 coding sequence is TGTGCCAGCAGCTTAGCCTCAGAGCGGGACACAGCTTTCTTT. The rearrangement joins TRBV7-8 to TRBJ1-1; possible D gene TRBD1, 6 bases. The CDR3 is 14 amino acids. From germline, CDR1 is SGHVS and CDR2 FQNEAQ. V was shortened by 0 bases and J by 10 bases, with 15 bases between the two germline ends.

The chain is built from TRBV5-4 and TRBJ2-5, with 11 bases that match TRBD2. There are 15 residues in the CDR3. Germline values: CDR1 SGHNT, CDR2 YYREEE (reference sequence). V shed 2 bases, J shed 3 bases, and the junction held 3 bases outside the gene matches. The CDR3 DNA follows: TGTGCCAGCAGCTTAAAACTAGCGGGGGAAGAGACCCAGTACTTC. Translation gives CASSLKLAGEETQYF.

The genes are TRBV27 and TRBJ1-1; no definite D call. Germline assignment: CDR1 MNHEY and CDR2 SMNVEV (reference sequence). The CDR3 length is 14 residues. Trimming cost V 7 bases and J 2 bases, with 14 bases left between them. For the CDR3, the DNA is TGTGCCAGCAAACCCCGGACGGGAAACACTGAAGCTTTCTTT. The encoded protein is CASKPRTGNTEAFF.

This chain connects TRBV7-9 to TRBJ2-7; D may match TRBD1 or TRBD2 (6 bases each). CDR3 size: 16 residues. Germline V CDR1 and CDR2: SEHNR, FQNEAQ (reference sequence). The V end lost 6 bases, the J end lost 5 bases, and 23 bases lay between the germline ends. This CDR3 is CASSRARASGADEQYF. The CDR3 region has the DNA TGTGCCAGCAGTCGTGCTCGGGCCTCGGGGGCGGACGAGCAGTACTTC.

The chain joins TRBV12-5 to TRBJ1-2; 7 bases line up with TRBD1. The CDR3 consists of 13 residues. Germline V gene data show CDR1 as LGHNT and CDR2 as FRNRAP. V trimming: 7 bases; J trimming: 5 bases; junction bases outside the gene matches: 7. The CDR3 spells CASAPGDRYGYTF. In nucleotides, the CDR3 is TGTGCTAGTGCCCCCGGGGACAGATATGGCTACACCTTC. Using reference TRBV12-5 and TRBJ1-2 for the parts outside the CDR3, the full variable domain is DARVTQTPRHKVTEMGQEVTMRCQPILGHNTVFWYRQTMMQGLELLAYFRNRAPLDDSGMPKDRFSAEMPDATLATLKIQPSEPRDSAVYFCASAPGDRYGYTFGSGTRLTVV.

For the CDR3, the DNA is TGTGCCAGCAGTGTAGGGGCGAATTCACCCCTCCACTTT. This gives the protein CASSVGANSPLHF. The J gene is TRBJ1-6, the V gene TRBV2; the D gene is possibly TRBD1 (5 bases). Trimming left V 4 bases short and J 7 bases short, with 8 bases between. From germline, CDR1 is SNHLY and CDR2 FYNNEI. This CDR3 contains 13 residues. Complete variable domain (other parts from reference TRBV2 and TRBJ1-6): EPEVTQTPSHQVTQMGQEVILRCVPISNHLYFYWYRQILGQKVEFLVSFYNNEISEKSEIFDDQFSVERPDGSNFTLKIRSTKLEDSAMYFCASSVGANSPLHFGNGTRLTVT.

This sequence joins TRBV14 and TRBJ2-1; 9 bases match TRBD2. Germline CDR1 reads SGHDN; CDR2 reads FVKESK. The CDR3 extends over 18 amino acids. The ends lost 4 bases at V and 8 bases at J; junction bases unmatched: 18. The CDR3 nucleotides are TGTGCCAGCAGCCCGGGGTCGAGCGGGGGGCCGGGATTCCATGAGCAGTTCTTC. It encodes CASSPGSSGGPGFHEQFF.

The J gene is TRBJ1-5, the V gene TRBV30; D gene uncertain. The CDR3 covers 13 residues. Germline V gene sequence: CDR1 GTSNPN, CDR2 SVGIG (reference sequence). V lost 7 bases and J 2 bases, leaving 12 bases between the germline ends. CDR3 sequence (DNA): TGTGCCTCTAACGATGGCGGCAATCAGCCCCAGCATTTT. Translation gives CASNDGGNQPQHF.

This clone was seen just once. The DNA is omitted, as the CDR3 cannot be located on it reliably, and the CDR3 follows TCRdb's listing. The chain joins TRBV12-2 to TRBJ2-7; TRBD2 is taken as the D call from the table, unchecked against the DNA. TRBV12-2 is assigned pseudogene status. The CDR3 is 17 amino acids in total, end residues counted. CDR3 protein: CAISSATFGRGNYEQYF.

This clone was seen only once. The chain carries TRBV11-2 and TRBJ1-3, with unresolved D. Germline V gene data show CDR1 as SGHAT and CDR2 as FQNNGV. Trimming cost V 3 bases and J 0 bases, with 6 bases left between them. CDR3 size: 14 residues. The CDR3 here is CASSLQVSGNTIYF. The CDR3 nucleotides are TGTGCCAGCAGCTTGCAGGTCTCTGGAAACACCATATATTTT.

The chain joins TRBV6-6 to TRBJ2-3, with TRBD2 identical over 11 bases. The CDR3 sequence is 16 residues long. CDR1 and CDR2 from the germline V gene are MNHNY and SVGAGI (reference sequence). The V and J ends lost 0 bases and 9 bases, in that order; junction bases with no gene match: 8. CDR3 DNA: TGTGCCAGCAGTTACTCCATAGCGGGAGGGCCCCAGACGCAGTATTTT. This gives the protein CASSYSIAGGPQTQYF.

The chain carries TRBV27 and TRBJ2-7; 7 positions match TRBD1. CDR3 length: 15 residues. Trimming removed 5 bases from V and 7 bases from J; junction bases left unmatched: 14. Germline lookup yields CDR1 MNHEY and CDR2 SMNVEV (reference sequence). CDR3 in amino acids: CASSLKTDRQGEQYF. The CDR3 DNA reads as TGTGCCAGCAGTCTAAAAACGGACAGGCAGGGAGAGCAGTACTTC.

This clone is a singleton in its sample. This chain links TRBV2 with TRBJ2-2, with a tentative D call TRBD2 (7 bases). The germline V and J ends were trimmed by 4 bases and 0 bases, with 9 bases remaining between them. Germline V lookup: CDR1 SNHLY, CDR2 FYNNEI. This CDR3 has 15 amino acids. CDR3 sequence reads: CASSAGGPNTGELFF. The CDR3, as DNA: TGTGCCAGCAGTGCGGGGGGCCCGAACACCGGGGAGCTGTTTTTT. Full variable domain (remainder filled in from reference TRBV2 and TRBJ2-2): EPEVTQTPSHQVTQMGQEVILRCVPISNHLYFYWYRQILGQKVEFLVSFYNNEISEKSEIFDDQFSVERPDGSNFTLKIRSTKLEDSAMYFCASSAGGPNTGELFFGEGSRLTVL.

As regards this clone: This specimen includes other DNA sequences encoding the same CDR3. The J gene is TRBJ2-1, the V gene TRBV9, with 9 positions matching TRBD2. Trimming cost V 0 bases and J 8 bases; bases outside gene matches: 6. This CDR3 is 15 amino acids long. From germline, CDR1 is SGDLS and CDR2 YYNGEE. As DNA, the CDR3 is TGTGCCAGCAGCGTAGGTCCGGGACTAGCACATGAGCAGTTCTTC. Encoded protein: CASSVGPGLAHEQFF.